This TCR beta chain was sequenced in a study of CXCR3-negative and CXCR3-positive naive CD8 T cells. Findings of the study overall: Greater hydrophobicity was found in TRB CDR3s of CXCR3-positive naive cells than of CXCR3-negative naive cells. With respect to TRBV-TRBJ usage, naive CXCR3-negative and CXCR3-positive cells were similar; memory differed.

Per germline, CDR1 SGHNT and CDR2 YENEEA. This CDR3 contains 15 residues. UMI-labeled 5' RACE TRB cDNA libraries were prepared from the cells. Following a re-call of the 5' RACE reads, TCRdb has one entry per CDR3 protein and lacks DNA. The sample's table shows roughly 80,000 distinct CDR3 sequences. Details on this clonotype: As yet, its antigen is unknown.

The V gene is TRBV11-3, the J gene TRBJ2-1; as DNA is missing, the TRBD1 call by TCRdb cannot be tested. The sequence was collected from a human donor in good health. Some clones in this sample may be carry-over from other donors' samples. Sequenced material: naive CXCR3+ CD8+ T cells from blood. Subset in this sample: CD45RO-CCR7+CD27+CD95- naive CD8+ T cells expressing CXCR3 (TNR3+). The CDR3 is CASSFSPGTYNEQFF. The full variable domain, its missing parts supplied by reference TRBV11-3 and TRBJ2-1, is EAGVVQSPRYKIIEKKQPVAFWCNPISGHNTLYWYLQNLGQGPELLIRYENEEAVDDSQLPKDRFSAERLKGVDSTLKIQPAELGDSAVYLCASSFSPGTYNEQFFGPGTRLTVL.